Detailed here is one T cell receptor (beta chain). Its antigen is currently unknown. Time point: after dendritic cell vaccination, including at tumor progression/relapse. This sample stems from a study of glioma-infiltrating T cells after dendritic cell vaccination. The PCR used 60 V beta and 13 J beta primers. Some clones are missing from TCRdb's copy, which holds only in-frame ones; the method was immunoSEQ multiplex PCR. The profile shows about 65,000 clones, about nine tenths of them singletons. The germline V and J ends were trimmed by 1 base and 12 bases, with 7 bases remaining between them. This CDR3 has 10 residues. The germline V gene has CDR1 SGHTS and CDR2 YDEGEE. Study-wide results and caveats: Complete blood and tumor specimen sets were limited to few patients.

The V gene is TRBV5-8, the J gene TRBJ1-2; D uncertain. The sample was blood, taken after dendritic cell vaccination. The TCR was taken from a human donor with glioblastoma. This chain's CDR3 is CASSLRSDTF. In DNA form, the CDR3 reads TGTGCCAGCAGCTTGCGGAGCGACACCTTC. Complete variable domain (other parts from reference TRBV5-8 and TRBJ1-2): EAGVTQSPTHLIKTRGQQATLRCSPISGHTSVYWYQQALGLGLQFLLWYDEGEERNRGNFPPRFSGRQFPNYSSELNVNALELEDSALYLCASSLRSDTFGSGTRLTVV.